What follows are 14 T cell receptor beta chains derived from one specimen sequenced in a study of T cells in Graves' hyperthyroidism and ophthalmopathy. RNA transcripts gave rise to amplified TCR beta CDR3 regions. The HTBI primer set drove a first-round RT-PCR of the TCR CDR3. From the multiplex PCR reads, TCRdb called clonotypes with MiXCR, one entry per CDR3 protein. The sample has about 360,000 distinct CDR3 sequences, 13% seen once; the top ten hold around 9.2%. Sequenced: blood. These TCRs come from a woman aged 18-29 years with Graves' hyperthyroidism.

This clonotype was seen at least ten times. V gene TRBV28 combines with J gene TRBJ1-5; D uncertain. This CDR3 spans 13 amino acids. V was shortened by 5 bases and J by 5 bases, with 10 bases between the two germline ends. CDR1 MDHEN and CDR2 SYDVKM come from the germline V gene. The CDR3 DNA is TGTGCCAGCAGTCCCCTCGGCGATCAGCCCCAGCATTTT. As protein: CASSPLGDQPQHF.

This chain links TRBV3-1 with TRBJ1-1; TRBD1 matches at 9 bases. CDR3 length: 12 amino acids. With 8 bases clipped from V and 4 bases from J, the junction kept 2 bases outside the gene matches. Germline CDR1 reads LGHDT; CDR2 reads YNNKEL (reference sequence). This CDR3 reads CASGTGTTEAFF. The CDR3 DNA is TGTGCCAGCGGGACAGGGACCACTGAAGCTTTCTTT.

In this sample, this clonotype turned up many times. DNA for the CDR3: TGTGCCAGCAGTTTAGCGCGGGAGGGTCCCCTCCACTTT. Translated, it gives CASSLAREGPLHF. The chain couples TRBV12-3 or TRBV12-4 to TRBJ1-6; D gene uncertain. V lost 0 bases and J lost 13, with 10 bases in between. The CDR3 spans 13 residues.

In its sample, this clonotype was seen many times. This chain links TRBV4-2 with TRBJ1-1, with TRBD1 as a possible D gene (6 bases). The CDR3 runs 17 residues. The V gene's germline CDR1 is LGHNA and CDR2 YNFKEQ. V was clipped by 3 bases and J by 1 base, with 18 bases between them. This CDR3 reads CASSHPGVGLENTEAFF. The CDR3 DNA follows: TGTGCCAGCAGCCACCCAGGGGTTGGTTTAGAGAACACTGAAGCTTTCTTT.

The sample holds many counts of this clonotype. The CDR3 DNA sequence: TGTGCCAGCTCACCCGCCGGGACAGGGTCTTATGAGCAGTTCTTC. As protein: CASSPAGTGSYEQFF. This chain links TRBV18 with TRBJ2-1; 9 bases agree with TRBD1. In germline, CDR1 is KGHSH, CDR2 LQKENI. The ends lost 3 bases at V and 8 bases at J; junction bases unmatched: 8. The CDR3 spans 15 residues.

This clonotype was detected a few times. The gene calls are TRBV5-1 and TRBJ1-1, with TRBD1 as a possible D gene (5 bases). V was cut by 1 base and J by 6 bases, with 10 bases left in between. The germline V gene has CDR1 SGHRS and CDR2 YFSETQ. This CDR3 region has 13 residues. CDR3 protein: CASSLWGGAEAFF. The CDR3 region has the DNA TGCGCCAGCAGCTTGTGGGGGGGGGCTGAAGCTTTCTTT.

This clonotype is a singleton in its sample. This sequence joins TRBV19 and TRBJ2-1, with a weak D call TRBD1 (6 bases). CDR3 size: 14 residues. Germline lookup yields CDR1 LNHDA and CDR2 SQIVND (reference sequence). V lost 7 bases to trimming and J lost 2 bases, with 12 bases between them. CDR3 residues: CASTFGGPYNEQFF. The CDR3 nucleotides are TGTGCCAGTACCTTTGGGGGCCCCTACAATGAGCAGTTCTTC.

This clonotype was seen at least ten times. This rearrangement joins TRBV7-2 to TRBJ2-7; the match to TRBD1 covers 11 bases. The CDR3 consists of 15 residues. V shed 5 bases, J shed 2 bases, and the junction held 5 bases outside the gene matches. From germline, CDR1 is SGHTA and CDR2 FQGNSA. The CDR3 DNA sequence: TGTGCCAGCAGCCCCGGGACAGGGGGTCCCTACGAGCAGTACTTC. Translated: CASSPGTGGPYEQYF.

This clonotype rates as medium-sized (0.01 to 0.1%). The chain combines TRBV2 with TRBJ1-4; the D is unclear. This CDR3 comprises 13 residues. Germline V CDR1 and CDR2: SNHLY, FYNNEI. V lost 6 bases to trimming and J lost 5 bases, with 10 bases between them. CDR3 DNA sequence: TGTGCCAGCAGCCACTCTTTGAATGAAAAACTGTTTTTT. Amino acid sequence: CASSHSLNEKLFF.

This clonotype showed up many times. V is TRBV10-3 and J is TRBJ2-1; 11 bases are a match to TRBD2. CDR1 is ENHRY and CDR2 is SYGVKD in the germline V gene. The CDR3 totals 15 residues. With V trimmed by 0 bases and J by 5 bases, 0 bases remained unmatched. The DNA for the CDR3 is TGTGCCATCAGTGAGTCACTAGCGGGGGACAATGAGCAGTTCTTC. Translated, it gives CAISESLAGDNEQFF.

A few counts support this clonotype. This chain joins TRBV20-1 and TRBJ2-1; no definite D call. CDR3 length equals 13 residues. Germline lookup yields CDR1 DFQATT and CDR2 SNEGSKA (reference sequence). V was trimmed by 3 bases and J by 5 bases, leaving 11 bases between them. The CDR3 reads CSARGGPHNEQFF. CDR3 in DNA: TGCAGTGCTAGGGGCGGACCTCACAATGAGCAGTTCTTC.

This clonotype turned up a few times. V usage is TRBV10-3 and J usage is TRBJ1-5; no reliable D call. Per germline, CDR1 ENHRY and CDR2 SYGVKD. The V gene lost 7 bases and the J gene lost 0 bases, with 7 bases spanning the gap. This CDR3 comprises 13 residues. CDR3 DNA: TGTGCCATCAAAGGTTATAGCAATCAGCCCCAGCATTTT. This translates into CAIKGYSNQPQHF.

The gene calls are TRBV4-1 and TRBJ1-5; perhaps TRBD1 as D (5 bases). The CDR3 sequence is 15 residues long. The V gene lost 0 bases and the J gene lost 1 base, with 7 bases spanning the gap. In germline, CDR1 is MGHRA, CDR2 YSYEKL. In nucleotides, the CDR3 is TGCGCCAGCAGCCAAGACCGGGGGAGCAATCAGCCCCAGCATTTT. Translation: CASSQDRGSNQPQHF.

This clonotype was seen repeatedly, ten times or more. The gene calls are TRBV4-3 and TRBJ2-2; D may correspond to TRBD1 or TRBD2 (5 bases each). V gave up 0 bases and J gave up 3 bases, with 11 bases separating them. Germline loops: CDR1 LGHNA, CDR2 YSLEER. The CDR3 covers 16 residues. In nucleotides, the CDR3 is TGCGCCAGCAGCCAAGATATTCGAGGGGACACCGGGGAGCTGTTTTTT. Its translation is CASSQDIRGDTGELFF.